Each of the 20 T cell receptor beta chains below was sequenced from the same sample in a study of blood T cells in healthy people across ages. A second PCR, run for about 7 to 11 cycles, used a sample-barcoded 5' primer plus a J-beta primer mix. Via MiXCR, TCRdb re-called the 5' RACE reads, giving one row per CDR3 protein. The table includes about 1.4 million distinct CDR3 sequences, roughly 64% detected once. The sample was blood. The receptors come from a man younger than 35 in good health.

V gene TRBV4-2 combines with J gene TRBJ1-4; no definite D call. Trimming stripped 2 bases from V and 2 bases from J, with 12 bases between. Germline V gene data show CDR1 as LGHNA and CDR2 as YNFKEQ. This CDR3 has 16 amino acids. The CDR3 protein is CASSQRPGWTNEKLFF. Here the CDR3 DNA reads TGTGCCAGCAGCCAACGACCGGGTTGGACTAATGAAAAACTGTTTTTT.

This chain connects TRBV20-1 to TRBJ2-1; D is perhaps TRBD1 (6 bases). Germline V lookup: CDR1 DFQATT, CDR2 SNEGSKA (reference sequence). The CDR3 loop spans 13 amino acids. The CDR3 DNA is TGCAGCGCAACGGAACAGGGCCCCGATGAGCAGTTCTTC. It codes for CSATEQGPDEQFF.

This clonotype has only a few counts. The CDR3 DNA follows: TGTGCCAGCAGCCCCACCGGGGCGGTGTTTGGAGAGACCCAGTACTTC. It is translated as CASSPTGAVFGETQYF. V and J are TRBV3-1 and TRBJ2-5; D might be TRBD1 or TRBD2, each matching 5 bases. The germline gives CDR1 LGHDT, CDR2 YNNKEL (reference sequence). V dropped 4 bases and J dropped 4 bases, with 19 bases sitting between them. CDR3 length: 16 residues.

This clonotype occurred once. This chain joins TRBV7-9 and TRBJ1-2; no clear D gene. CDR3 length: 14 residues. The germline CDR1 and CDR2 sequences are SEHNR and FQNEAQ (reference sequence). Between the trimmed V and J ends, which lost 4 bases and 4 bases, there was a span of 13 bases. CDR3 protein: CASSSSLSFYGYTF. DNA of the CDR3: TGTGCCAGCAGCTCCTCTTTGTCCTTCTATGGCTACACCTTC.

The chain uses TRBV25-1 and TRBJ2-5; no definite D call. The J call may be wrong; the DNA end is better matched by TRBJ2-7. The CDR3 length is 14 residues. Germline V gene lookup returns CDR1 MGHDK and CDR2 SYGVNS. CDR3 protein: CASSVGSSSYEQYF. As DNA, the CDR3 is TGTGCCAGCAGCGTGGGGTCGAGCTCCTACGAGCAGTACTTC.

V is TRBV7-9 and J is TRBJ1-1; D is ambiguous. Trimming left V 5 bases short and J 7 bases short, with 17 bases between. From germline, CDR1 is SEHNR and CDR2 FQNEAQ (reference sequence). The CDR3 covers 14 residues. This chain's CDR3 is CASSAIIKANEAFF. CDR3 DNA: TGTGCCAGCAGCGCCATCATAAAGGCAAATGAAGCTTTCTTT.

This clonotype was seen only a few times. The chain employs TRBV10-3 and TRBJ2-1; no clear D gene. V lost 11 bases and J 5 bases, leaving 22 bases between the germline ends. Germline V gives CDR1 ENHRY, CDR2 SYGVKD. This CDR3 contains 15 residues. CDR3 residues: CASEPSRDRHNEQFF. In DNA, the CDR3 is TGTGCCTCGGAACCCTCTCGCGACCGACACAATGAGCAGTTCTTC.

There are a few counts of this clonotype. This chain connects TRBV9 to TRBJ2-4, with D tentatively TRBD2 (5 bases). V gave up 10 bases and J gave up 5 bases, with 19 bases separating them. CDR1 is SGDLS, CDR2 YYNGEE, per germline. The CDR3 covers 14 residues. The CDR3 spells CASQRTATENIQYF. CDR3 sequence (DNA): TGTGCCTCCCAAAGGACTGCGACCGAAAACATTCAGTACTTC.

This chain links TRBV6-2 or TRBV6-3 with TRBJ2-7, with D maybe TRBD2 (6 bases). The CDR3 contains 14 residues. V was cut by 7 bases and J by 2 bases, with 15 bases left in between. Germline CDR1 is MNHEY and CDR2 is SVGEGT. The CDR3 region is CASTLRDSAYEQYF. CDR3 nucleotides: TGTGCCAGCACCCTCCGGGACTCAGCCTACGAGCAGTACTTC.

V usage is TRBV4-1 and J usage is TRBJ1-5, with D perhaps matching TRBD1 (5 bases). CDR1 is MGHRA, CDR2 YSYEKL, per germline. Trimming removed 0 bases at V and 4 bases at J, with 10 bases between. This CDR3 is built from 15 residues. The chain's CDR3 is CASSQDHRGNQPQHF. The DNA of the CDR3 is TGCGCCAGCAGCCAAGATCATCGGGGGAATCAGCCCCAGCATTTT.

This chain uses TRBV6-6 with TRBJ2-4, with 7 bases that match TRBD1. The DNA end is more similar to TRBJ2-7, so the J call may be wrong. Germline V CDR1 and CDR2: MNHNY, SVGAGI (reference sequence). This CDR3 spans 14 amino acids. The DNA for the CDR3 is TGTGCCAGCAGTCCTTGGGACAGCACCTACGAGCAGTACTTC. Translating gives CASSPWDSTYEQYF.

This clonotype was observed once. The rearrangement links TRBV29-1 to TRBJ2-1, with D perhaps matching TRBD2 (6 bases). With 8 bases removed from V and 9 bases from J, the gap between germline ends came to 20 bases. The CDR3 contains 13 residues. Germline V lookup: CDR1 SQVTM, CDR2 ANQGSEA. CDR3 sequence: CSSYRRVLGEQFF. CDR3 nucleotide sequence: TGCAGCTCTTACCGGAGGGTCTTGGGTGAGCAGTTCTTC.

The J gene is TRBJ2-7, the V gene TRBV6-5; unclear D gene. Germline CDR1 is MNHEY and CDR2 is SVGAGI. Trimming took 5 bases from V and 3 from J, leaving 11 bases between them. This CDR3 contains 13 residues. The CDR3 region is CASSRPLDYEQYF. CDR3 nucleotides: TGTGCCAGCAGTCGCCCCTTGGACTACGAGCAGTACTTC.

The chain carries TRBV20-1 and TRBJ2-5, with D possibly TRBD2 on 7 matching bases. V dropped 0 bases and J dropped 5 bases, with 28 bases sitting between them. Germline-derived CDR1 and CDR2 are DFQATT and SNEGSKA (reference sequence). The CDR3 is 19 amino acids. This chain's CDR3 is CSARDTAFEWEGGVETQYF. CDR3 coding DNA: TGCAGTGCTAGAGATACGGCGTTTGAGTGGGAGGGGGGTGTGGAGACCCAGTACTTC.

This clonotype was detected only a few times. The chain uses TRBV29-1 and TRBJ1-1; possible D gene TRBD1, 5 bases. Between the trimmed V and J ends, which lost 0 bases and 7 bases, there was a span of 12 bases. Germline V CDR1 and CDR2: SQVTM, ANQGSEA. The CDR3 has 13 amino acids. The CDR3 protein is CSVEDQGRYEAFF. The CDR3 DNA reads TGCAGCGTTGAAGATCAGGGCCGCTATGAAGCTTTCTTT. The full variable domain, its missing parts supplied by reference TRBV29-1 and TRBJ1-1, is SAVISQKPSRDICQRGTSLTIQCQVDSQVTMMFWYRQQPGQSLTLIATANQGSEATYESGFVIDKFPISRPNLTFSTLTVSNMSPEDSSIYLCSVEDQGRYEAFFGQGTRLTVV.

The chain combines TRBV27 with TRBJ2-1; D possibly corresponds to TRBD1 (5 bases). From germline, CDR1 is MNHEY and CDR2 SMNVEV (reference sequence). The CDR3 runs 14 residues. V was cut by 5 bases and J by 6 bases, with 14 bases left in between. The CDR3 region has the DNA TGTGCCAGCAGTCTAGGGGCCCCGGGCAATGAGCAGTTCTTC. Amino acids: CASSLGAPGNEQFF.

The V gene is TRBV3-1, the J gene TRBJ2-3; 8 bases map to TRBD2. There are 16 residues in the CDR3. In germline, CDR1 is LGHDT, CDR2 YNNKEL (reference sequence). After removal of 0 bases from V and 4 bases from J, the junction contained 6 bases not matched to a gene. Here the CDR3 DNA reads TGTGCCAGCAGCCAAGATTTGACGGGAGGGCCAGATACGCAGTATTTT. Translating it yields CASSQDLTGGPDTQYF.

This clonotype was detected a few times. This chain's CDR3 is CATSESPGPNEKLFF. The CDR3, as DNA: TGTGCCACCAGTGAGTCTCCGGGACCCAACGAAAAACTGTTTTTT. The rearrangement links TRBV24-1 to TRBJ1-4, with TRBD1 as a possible D gene (5 bases). There are 15 residues in the CDR3. Germline CDR1 reads KGHDR; CDR2 reads SFDVKD. Trimming shortened V by 4 bases and J by 8 bases, and 16 bases separated the two germline ends.

This rearrangement joins TRBV29-1 to TRBJ2-3; D remains unclear. The CDR3 is 15 residues long. The germline V gene encodes CDR1 SQVTM and CDR2 ANQGSEA. The germline V and J ends were trimmed by 6 bases and 4 bases, with 20 bases remaining between them. The chain's CDR3 is CSVGVERARADTQYF. The CDR3 DNA is TGCAGCGTCGGCGTGGAAAGGGCGAGAGCAGATACGCAGTATTTT.

The chain combines TRBV20-1 with TRBJ2-3; 8 bases map to TRBD2. V dropped 6 bases and J dropped 4; count of bases not matched to a gene: 15. CDR3 length: 16 amino acids. Germline V gives CDR1 DFQATT, CDR2 SNEGSKA (reference sequence). Here the CDR3 reads CSAERAGAEMADTQYF. The CDR3, as DNA: TGCAGTGCCGAGCGAGCGGGAGCGGAAATGGCAGATACGCAGTATTTT.